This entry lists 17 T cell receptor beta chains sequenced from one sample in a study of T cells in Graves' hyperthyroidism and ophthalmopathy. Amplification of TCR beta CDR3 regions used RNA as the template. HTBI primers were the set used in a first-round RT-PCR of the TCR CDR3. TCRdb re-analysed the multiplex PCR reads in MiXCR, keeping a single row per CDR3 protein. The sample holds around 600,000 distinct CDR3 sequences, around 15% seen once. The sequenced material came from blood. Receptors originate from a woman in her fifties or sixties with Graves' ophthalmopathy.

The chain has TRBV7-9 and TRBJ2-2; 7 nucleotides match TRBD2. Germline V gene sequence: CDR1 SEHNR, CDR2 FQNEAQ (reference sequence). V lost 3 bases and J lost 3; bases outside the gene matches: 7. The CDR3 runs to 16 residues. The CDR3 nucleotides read TGTGCCAGCAGCTTGGTTCAGCTAGCGGACACCGGGGAGCTGTTTTTT. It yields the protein CASSLVQLADTGELFF.

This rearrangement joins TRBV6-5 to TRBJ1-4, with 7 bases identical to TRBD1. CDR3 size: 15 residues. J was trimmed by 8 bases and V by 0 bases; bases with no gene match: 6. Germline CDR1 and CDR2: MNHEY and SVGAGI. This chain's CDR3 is CASSYSKQGLEKLFF. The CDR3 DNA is TGTGCCAGCAGTTACTCGAAACAGGGGCTCGAAAAACTGTTTTTT.

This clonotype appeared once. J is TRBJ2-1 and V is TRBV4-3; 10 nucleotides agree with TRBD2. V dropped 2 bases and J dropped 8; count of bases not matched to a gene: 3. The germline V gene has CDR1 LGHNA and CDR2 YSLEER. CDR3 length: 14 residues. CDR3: CASSQRGTSDEQFF. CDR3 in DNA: TGCGCCAGCAGCCAAAGAGGGACTAGCGATGAGCAGTTCTTC.

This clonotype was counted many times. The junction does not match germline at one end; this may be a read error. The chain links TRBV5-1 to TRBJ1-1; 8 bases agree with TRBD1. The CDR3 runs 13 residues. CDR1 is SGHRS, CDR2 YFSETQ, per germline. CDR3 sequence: CASSYTGGTEAFF. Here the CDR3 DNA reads TGTGCCAGCAGTTACACAGGGGGCACTGAAGCTTTCTTT.

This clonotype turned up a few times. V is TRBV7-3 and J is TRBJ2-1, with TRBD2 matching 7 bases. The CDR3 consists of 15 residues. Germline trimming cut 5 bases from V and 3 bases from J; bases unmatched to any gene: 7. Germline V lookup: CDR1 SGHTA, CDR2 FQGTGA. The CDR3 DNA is TGTGCCAGCAGCGCATGGGGGGGGGGCTACAATGAGCAGTTCTTC. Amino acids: CASSAWGGGYNEQFF.

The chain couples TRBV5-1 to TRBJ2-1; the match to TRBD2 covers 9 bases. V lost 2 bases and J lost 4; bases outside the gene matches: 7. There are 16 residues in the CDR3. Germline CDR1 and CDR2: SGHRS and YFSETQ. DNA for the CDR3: TGCGCCAGCAGCTTTGAGTCGCTAGCGGGGTACAATGAGCAGTTCTTC. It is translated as CASSFESLAGYNEQFF.

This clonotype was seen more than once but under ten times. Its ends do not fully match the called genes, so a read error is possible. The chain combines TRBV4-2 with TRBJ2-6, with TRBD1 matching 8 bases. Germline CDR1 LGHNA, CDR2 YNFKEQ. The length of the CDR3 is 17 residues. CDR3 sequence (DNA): TGTGCCAGGCTACCGGGACAGGACTCCTCTGAGGCCAACGTCCTGACTTTC. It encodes CARLPGQDSSEANVLTF.

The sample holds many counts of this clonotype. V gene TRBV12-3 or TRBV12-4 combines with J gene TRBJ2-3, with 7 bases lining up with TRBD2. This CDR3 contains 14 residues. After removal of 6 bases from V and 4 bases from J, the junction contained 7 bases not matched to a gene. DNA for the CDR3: TGTGCCAGCAGGAGGACTAGTTCGTCAGATACGCAGTATTTT. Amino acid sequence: CASRRTSSSDTQYF.

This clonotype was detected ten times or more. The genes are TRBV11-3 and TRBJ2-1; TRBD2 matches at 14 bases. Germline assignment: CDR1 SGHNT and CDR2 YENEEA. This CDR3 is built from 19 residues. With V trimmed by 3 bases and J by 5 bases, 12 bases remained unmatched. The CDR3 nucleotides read TGTGCCAGCAGCTTCTCCGGGACTAGCGGGAGTAAGAAAAACAATGAGCAGTTCTTC. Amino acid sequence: CASSFSGTSGSKKNNEQFF.

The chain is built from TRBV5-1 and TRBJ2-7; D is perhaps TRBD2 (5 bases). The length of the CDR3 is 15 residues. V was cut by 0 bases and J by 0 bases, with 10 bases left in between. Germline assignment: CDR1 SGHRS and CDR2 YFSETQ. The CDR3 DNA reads TGCGCCAGCAGCTTGGATATAGGGAGCTCCTACGAGCAGTACTTC. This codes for CASSLDIGSSYEQYF. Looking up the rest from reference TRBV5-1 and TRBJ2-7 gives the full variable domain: KAGVTQTPRYLIKTRGQQVTLSCSPISGHRSVSWYQQTPGQGLQFLFEYFSETQRNKGNFPGRFSGRQFSNSRSEMNVSTLELGDSALYLCASSLDIGSSYEQYFGPGTRLTVT.

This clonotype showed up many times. The CDR3 loop reads CASSLLAGGLPTDTQYF. In nucleotides, the CDR3 is TGTGCCAGCAGTCTCTTAGCGGGAGGCCTCCCCACAGATACGCAGTATTTT. The V gene is TRBV6-2 or TRBV6-3, the J gene TRBJ2-3; 10 bases align to TRBD2. The V gene's germline CDR1 is MNHEY and CDR2 SVGEGT. CDR3 length equals 17 residues. The J segment lost 2 bases and the V segment lost 5 bases, leaving 10 bases of the junction unmatched.

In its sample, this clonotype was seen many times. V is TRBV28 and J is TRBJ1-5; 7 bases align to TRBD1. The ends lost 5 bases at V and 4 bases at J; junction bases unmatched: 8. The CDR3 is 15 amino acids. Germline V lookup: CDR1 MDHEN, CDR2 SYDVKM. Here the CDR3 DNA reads TGTGCCAGCAGTCCAAGGGAGGGACAGAATCAGCCCCAGCATTTT. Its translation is CASSPREGQNQPQHF.

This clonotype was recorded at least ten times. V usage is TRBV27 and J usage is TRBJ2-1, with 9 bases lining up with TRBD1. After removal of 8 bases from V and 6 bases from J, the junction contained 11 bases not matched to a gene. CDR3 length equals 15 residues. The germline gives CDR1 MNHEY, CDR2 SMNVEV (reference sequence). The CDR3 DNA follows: TGTGCCAGCGTAAGCGGGACAGGGAACCCCAATGAGCAGTTCTTC. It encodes CASVSGTGNPNEQFF.

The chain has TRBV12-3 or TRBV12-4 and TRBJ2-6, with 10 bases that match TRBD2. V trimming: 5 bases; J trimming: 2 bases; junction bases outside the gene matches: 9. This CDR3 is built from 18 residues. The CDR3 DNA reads TGTGCCAGCAGTCCCCGGACTAGCGGAAGGCCTGGGGCCAACGTCCTGACTTTC. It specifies CASSPRTSGRPGANVLTF.

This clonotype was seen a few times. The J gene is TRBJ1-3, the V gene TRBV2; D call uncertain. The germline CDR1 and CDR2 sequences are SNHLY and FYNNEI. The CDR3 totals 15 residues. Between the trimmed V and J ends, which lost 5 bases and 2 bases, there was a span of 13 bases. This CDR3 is CASSSSGQAGNTIYF. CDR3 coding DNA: TGTGCCAGCAGTTCCTCTGGTCAGGCTGGAAACACCATATATTTT.

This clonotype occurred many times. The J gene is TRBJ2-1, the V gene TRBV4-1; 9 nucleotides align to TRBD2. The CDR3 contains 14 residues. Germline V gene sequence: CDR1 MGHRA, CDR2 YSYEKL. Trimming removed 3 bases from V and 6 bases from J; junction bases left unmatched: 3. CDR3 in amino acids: CASSHSGSVNEQFF. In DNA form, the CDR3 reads TGCGCCAGCAGCCATAGCGGGAGCGTCAATGAGCAGTTCTTC.

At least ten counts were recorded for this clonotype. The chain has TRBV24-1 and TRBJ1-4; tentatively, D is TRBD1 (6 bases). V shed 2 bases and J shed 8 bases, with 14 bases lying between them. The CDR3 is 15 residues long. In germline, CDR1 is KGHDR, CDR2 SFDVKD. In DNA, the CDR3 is TGTGCCACCAGTGATTGGGGCAGGGGAGGAGAAAAACTGTTTTTT. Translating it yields CATSDWGRGGEKLFF.